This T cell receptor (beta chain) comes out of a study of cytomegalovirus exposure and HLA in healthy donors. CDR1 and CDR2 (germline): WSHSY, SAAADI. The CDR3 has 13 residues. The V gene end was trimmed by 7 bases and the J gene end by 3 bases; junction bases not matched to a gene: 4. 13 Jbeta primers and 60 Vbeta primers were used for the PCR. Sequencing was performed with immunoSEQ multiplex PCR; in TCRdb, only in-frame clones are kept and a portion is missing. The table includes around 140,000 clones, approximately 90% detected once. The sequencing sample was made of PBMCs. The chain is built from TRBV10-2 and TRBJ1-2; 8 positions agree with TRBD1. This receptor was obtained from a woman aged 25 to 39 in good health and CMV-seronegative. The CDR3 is CASNPQGDYGYTF. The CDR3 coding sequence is TGCGCCAGCAACCCACAGGGGGACTATGGCTACACCTTC.